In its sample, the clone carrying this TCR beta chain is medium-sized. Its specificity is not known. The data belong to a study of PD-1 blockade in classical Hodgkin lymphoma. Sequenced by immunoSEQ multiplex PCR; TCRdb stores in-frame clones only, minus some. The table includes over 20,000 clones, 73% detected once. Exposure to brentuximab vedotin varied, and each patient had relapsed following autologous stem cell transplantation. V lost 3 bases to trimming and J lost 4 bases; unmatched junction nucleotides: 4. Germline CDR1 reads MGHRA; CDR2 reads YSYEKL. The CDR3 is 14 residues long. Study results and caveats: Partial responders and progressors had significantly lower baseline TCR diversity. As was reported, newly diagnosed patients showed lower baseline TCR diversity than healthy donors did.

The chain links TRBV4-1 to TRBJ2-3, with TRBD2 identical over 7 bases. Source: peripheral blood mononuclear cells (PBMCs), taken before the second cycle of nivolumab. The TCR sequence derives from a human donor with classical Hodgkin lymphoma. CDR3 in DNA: TGCGCCAGCAGCCAGCGGGAGACCCCAGATACGCAGTATTTT. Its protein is CASSQRETPDTQYF.